These 5 T cell receptor beta chains share one sample of origin, sequenced in a study of blood T cell repertoires in COVID-19. Here immunoSEQ multiplex PCR was the method, and the copy in TCRdb shows in-frame clones only, minus some. The sample has about 94,000 clones; 75% to 85% are singletons. Sequencing was performed on peripheral blood. The receptors were sampled from a human donor in a cohort sampled during active COVID-19.

The J gene is TRBJ2-7, the V gene TRBV5-4, with TRBD2 identical over 8 bases. V lost 4 bases and J lost 7; bases outside the gene matches: 10. Germline values: CDR1 SGHNT, CDR2 YYREEE (reference sequence). This CDR3 is 14 amino acids long. CDR3 bases: TGTGCCAGCAGCCCCACTAGCGGATCGGTAGAGCAGTACTTC. Amino acid sequence: CASSPTSGSVEQYF.

This chain links TRBV7-9 with TRBJ2-1; D possibly corresponds to TRBD2 (5 bases). Per germline, CDR1 SEHNR and CDR2 FQNEAQ (reference sequence). The CDR3 has 13 amino acids. Trimming pared 6 bases from V and 4 bases from J, leaving 10 bases between. The CDR3 sequence: CASRGEKYNEQFF. The CDR3 DNA reads TGTGCCAGCAGGGGAGAAAAGTACAATGAGCAGTTCTTC.

V gene TRBV4-2 combines with J gene TRBJ1-3; unclear D gene. This CDR3 region has 16 residues. Germline V CDR1 and CDR2: LGHNA, YNFKEQ. V was trimmed by 0 bases and J by 0 bases, leaving 9 bases between them. The CDR3 loop is CASSQDRTASGNTIYF. Here the CDR3 DNA reads TGTGCCAGCAGCCAAGATCGAACAGCCTCTGGAAACACCATATATTTT.

The chain recombines TRBV30 with TRBJ1-4, with D possibly being TRBD1 (5 bases). This CDR3 comprises 14 residues. Trimming took off 2 bases at V and 7 bases at J, with 14 bases between the two ends. Germline V lookup: CDR1 GTSNPN, CDR2 SVGIG (reference sequence). CDR3 residues: CAWSPQGLSEKLFF. In nucleotides, the CDR3 is TGTGCCTGGAGTCCCCAGGGTCTGAGTGAAAAACTGTTTTTT. The full variable domain, in which reference TRBV30 and TRBJ1-4 provide the parts outside the CDR3, is SQTIHQWPATLVQPVGSPLSLECTVEGTSNPNLYWYRQAAGRGLQLLFYSVGIGQISSEVPQNLSASRPQDRQFILSSKKLLLSDSGFYLCAWSPQGLSEKLFFGSGTQLSVL.

This clone was counted between two and nine times. The chain recombines TRBV28 with TRBJ1-2; tentative D call: TRBD1 (6 bases). Trimming took 6 bases from V and 4 from J, leaving 12 bases between them. Germline V gives CDR1 MDHEN, CDR2 SYDVKM. The CDR3 sequence is 13 residues long. The DNA for the CDR3 is TGTGCCAGCAGCCACGACAGGAGCTATGGCTACACCTTC. Its protein product is CASSHDRSYGYTF.